Presented here are 18 T cell receptor beta chains from one specimen sequenced in a study of OX40 agonist ivuxolimab in advanced cancers. TCRdb's table, derived via immunoSEQ multiplex PCR, lists solely in-frame clones and lacks some. This sample has 60,000 or so clones, with 88% found just once. The source was CD4+ or CD8+ T cells sorted from blood, collected in a trial of the OX40 agonist ivuxolimab. These receptors all come from an adult with an advanced solid tumor such as melanoma, head and neck, liver or kidney cancer.

The J gene is TRBJ1-4, the V gene TRBV7-8, with a weak D call TRBD1 (5 bases). V shed 3 bases and J shed 7 bases, with 12 bases lying between them. Germline CDR1 is SGHVS and CDR2 is FQNEAQ. The CDR3 consists of 14 residues. Here the CDR3 DNA reads TGTGCCAGCAGCTTTAGGTCGGGACCTGAAAAACTGTTTTTT. Protein product: CASSFRSGPEKLFF.

The J gene is TRBJ2-7, the V gene TRBV6-5, with 9 nucleotides matching TRBD2. The CDR3 runs to 15 residues. The V gene end was trimmed by 0 bases and the J gene end by 2 bases; junction bases not matched to a gene: 2. Per the germline V gene, CDR1 is MNHEY and CDR2 is SVGAGI. CDR3 amino acids: CASSYSPSGTYEQYF. CDR3 DNA sequence: TGTGCCAGCAGTTACTCGCCTAGCGGGACCTACGAGCAGTACTTC.

The rearrangement links TRBV23-1 to TRBJ2-7; D is possibly TRBD1 (5 bases). TRBV23-1 is labeled an ORF, and its function is uncertain. CDR3 length: 19 residues. Trimming shortened V by 0 bases and J by 3 bases, and 24 bases separated the two germline ends. The CDR3 DNA reads as TGCGCCAGCAGTCAATCCCTTAAAACAGGTCTCCTTCATCTCTACGAGCAGTACTTC. This translates into CASSQSLKTGLLHLYEQYF.

V and J are TRBV19 and TRBJ2-7, with 9 positions matching TRBD1. Germline CDR1 and CDR2: LNHDA and SQIVND (reference sequence). The trim removed 1 base at V and 4 bases at J, leaving 2 bases unmatched. There are 14 residues in the CDR3. The DNA for the CDR3 is TGTGCCAGTAGTATAGGGACAGGGGATTACGAGCAGTACTTC. It specifies CASSIGTGDYEQYF.

The chain carries TRBV10-2 and TRBJ2-5; perhaps TRBD1 as D (5 bases). This CDR3 is built from 14 residues. From germline, CDR1 is WSHSY and CDR2 SAAADI. V lost 4 bases and J 5 bases, leaving 14 bases between the germline ends. CDR3 amino acids: CASSGGRDGETQYF. The CDR3 bases are TGCGCCAGCAGTGGAGGCAGGGATGGGGAGACCCAGTACTTC.

The chain employs TRBV27 and TRBJ1-2; a weak D match, TRBD1 (6 bases). Germline V lookup: CDR1 MNHEY, CDR2 SMNVEV (reference sequence). Trimming left V 2 bases short and J 7 bases short, with 20 bases between. The CDR3 contains 16 residues. The CDR3 nucleotides read TGTGCCAGCAGTTTAAAAGAGAAGTCGGGGGCGTTTGGCTACACCTTC. It yields the protein CASSLKEKSGAFGYTF.

The gene calls are TRBV7-9 and TRBJ2-1; D gene uncertain. Trimming cost V 1 base and J 8 bases, with 9 bases left between them. The CDR3 length is 13 residues. Germline V CDR1 and CDR2: SEHNR, FQNEAQ (reference sequence). CDR3 amino acids: CASSLGSIYEQFF. The CDR3 nucleotides read TGTGCCAGCAGCTTAGGGTCGATCTATGAGCAGTTCTTC.

CDR3 DNA sequence: TGTGCCAGCAGCAGCGCTCCTGACCCTTGGGAGCAGTACTTC. Amino acids: CASSSAPDPWEQYF. The gene calls are TRBV7-9 and TRBJ2-7, with D unclear. CDR3 length equals 14 residues. Germline CDR1 is SEHNR and CDR2 is FQNEAQ (reference sequence). V shed 5 bases and J shed 7 bases, with 18 bases lying between them.

The chain has TRBV2 and TRBJ1-6; D gene ambiguous. The CDR3 contains 16 residues. Germline CDR1 and CDR2: SNHLY and FYNNEI. V shed 6 bases and J shed 0 bases, with 12 bases lying between them. The CDR3 loop reads CASSETPSSYNSPLHF. In DNA, the CDR3 is TGTGCCAGCAGCGAGACACCGAGCTCCTATAATTCACCCCTCCACTTT.

The CDR3 protein is CASLDLAGEQYF. CDR3 nucleotide sequence: TGTGCCTCCTTGGACCTCGCCGGCGAGCAGTACTTC. The chain recombines TRBV30 with TRBJ2-7, with D unresolved. Looked up from germline, CDR1 is GTSNPN and CDR2 is SVGIG (reference sequence). The V end lost 7 bases, the J end lost 6 bases, and 16 bases lay between the germline ends. This CDR3 region has 12 residues.

The chain joins TRBV5-1 to TRBJ1-4, with D possibly TRBD1 on 5 matching bases. V lost 1 base and J lost 7, with 14 bases in between. Germline V gene sequence: CDR1 SGHRS, CDR2 YFSETQ. The CDR3 contains 15 residues. CDR3 DNA: TGCGCCAGCAGCTTGAATCAGGGCCTGGGTGAAAAACTGTTTTTT. Its protein product is CASSLNQGLGEKLFF. Together with reference TRBV5-1 and TRBJ1-4, the CDR3 gives the full variable domain: KAGVTQTPRYLIKTRGQQVTLSCSPISGHRSVSWYQQTPGQGLQFLFEYFSETQRNKGNFPGRFSGRQFSNSRSEMNVSTLELGDSALYLCASSLNQGLGEKLFFGSGTQLSVL.

The J gene is TRBJ1-2, the V gene TRBV23-1, with 7 bases fitting TRBD1. TRBV23-1 counts as an open reading frame of uncertain function. Trimming cost V 3 bases and J 5 bases; bases outside gene matches: 6. This CDR3 is built from 14 residues. The CDR3 DNA follows: TGCGCCAGCAGTCATCACCAGGGGGGATATGGCTACACCTTC. Amino acid sequence: CASSHHQGGYGYTF.

The J gene is TRBJ2-3, the V gene TRBV28; D possibly corresponds to TRBD2 (6 bases). Trimming took off 4 bases at V and 4 bases at J, with 6 bases between the two ends. This CDR3 region has 12 residues. Germline CDR1 reads MDHEN; CDR2 reads SYDVKM. The CDR3 bases are TGTGCCAGCAGTTGGGGGGCAGATACGCAGTATTTT. Amino acid sequence: CASSWGADTQYF.

The rearrangement uses TRBV9 and TRBJ1-1; 7 nucleotides align to TRBD1. The CDR3 loop spans 14 amino acids. Germline V gene sequence: CDR1 SGDLS, CDR2 YYNGEE. The V segment lost 2 bases and the J segment 7 bases; nucleotides outside the gene matches: 8. CDR3 sequence: CASSVVGGSGEAFF. The CDR3 nucleotides read TGTGCCAGCAGCGTGGTAGGGGGCAGCGGTGAAGCTTTCTTT.

V and J are TRBV7-6 and TRBJ2-1, with 9 bases lining up with TRBD2. Germline V CDR1 and CDR2: SGHVS, FNYEAQ. The CDR3 runs to 14 residues. V lost 4 bases to trimming and J lost 4 bases; unmatched junction nucleotides: 2. CDR3 sequence reads: CASSSTSGYNEQFF. CDR3 nucleotides: TGTGCCAGCAGCTCGACTAGCGGATACAATGAGCAGTTCTTC.

Of note for this clone: Within the sample, other DNA sequences also encode this same CDR3. The CDR3 DNA follows: TGCGCCAGCAGCTTGGGACTAGCGGCGTACAATGAGCAGTTCTTC. Translated, it gives CASSLGLAAYNEQFF. This sequence joins TRBV5-1 and TRBJ2-1; 9 positions agree with TRBD2. Germline V gives CDR1 SGHRS, CDR2 YFSETQ. With 0 bases clipped from V and 4 bases from J, the junction kept 2 bases outside the gene matches. The CDR3 contains 15 residues.

V is TRBV2 and J is TRBJ1-2, with 8 bases identical to TRBD1. The CDR3 covers 14 residues. J was trimmed by 7 bases and V by 6 bases; bases with no gene match: 10. The germline V gene has CDR1 SNHLY and CDR2 FYNNEI. CDR3 DNA: TGTGCCAGCAGCGACCCCCAGGGGGCGGCTGGCTACACCTTC. Amino acids: CASSDPQGAAGYTF.

The rearrangement links TRBV6-5 to TRBJ2-7; 7 positions match TRBD1. V was pared by 0 bases and J by 0 bases, with 2 bases of the junction left unmatched. The CDR3 has 15 amino acids. Germline V gives CDR1 MNHEY, CDR2 SVGAGI. The CDR3 here is CASSYSGDSSYEQYF. The CDR3, as DNA: TGTGCCAGCAGTTACTCGGGGGACAGCTCCTACGAGCAGTACTTC.